This record looks at one TCR beta chain sequence and its context. The antigen is unknown. The sample belongs to a study of human versus mouse CDR3 diversity and MHC coevolution. Germline V lookup: CDR1 MNHNS, CDR2 SASEGT. The J segment lost 3 bases and the V segment lost 2 bases, leaving 1 base of the junction unmatched. CDR3 size: 14 residues. Profiling relied on immunoSEQ multiplex PCR, and the TCRdb table lists in-frame clones only, not all of them. The table shows more than 60,000 clones, with about nine tenths occurring only once. Study findings and constraints: Among all groups, most of the three human donors showed least clonal inequality.

What was sequenced was naive CD4+ T cells from blood. Subset noted: CD45RO-negative CD62L-positive naive CD4 T cells. V usage is TRBV6-1 and J usage is TRBJ2-7; 10 bases are shared with TRBD2. The sequence was obtained from a person aged 25-75 years in good health. The CDR3 reads CASSEPSGGYEQYF. CDR3 in DNA: TGTGCCAGCAGTGAACCTAGCGGGGGCTACGAGCAGTACTTC.